One sample yielded the 8 T cell receptor beta chains listed below, sequenced in a study of blood T cells in healthy people across ages. A sample-barcoded 5' primer and a J-beta primer mix were used in a second PCR of roughly 6 to 11 cycles. TCRdb ran MiXCR on the 5' RACE reads and lists one entry per CDR3 protein. In the table there are 1.5 million to 2 million distinct CDR3 sequences, around 48% of which are singletons. Sequenced input: blood. The origin of the receptors is a woman in her thirties or forties in good health.

Concerning this clonotype itself: One base away lies a much larger clone, so this may be a sequencing read error. The gene calls are TRBV21-1 and TRBJ2-1; the table's D gene call, TRBD1, was not cross checked with the DNA. The J call may be incorrect, as the DNA end agrees better with TRBJ2-7. TRBV21-1 corresponds to a pseudogene. The CDR3 contains 17 residues. CDR3 in DNA: TGTGCCAGCAGCTCAGGGTTACAGCTTAGCTCCTACAATGAGCAGTACTTC. Its protein product is CASSSGLQLSSYNEQYF.

The sample holds a few counts of this clonotype. The chain uses TRBV4-3 and TRBJ2-7; possibly TRBD1 for D (5 bases). Germline V lookup: CDR1 LGHNA, CDR2 YSLEER. The CDR3 contains 16 residues. V gave up 0 bases and J gave up 6 bases, with 18 bases separating them. CDR3 protein: CASSQDLQGTFLEQYF. The CDR3 DNA sequence: TGCGCCAGCAGCCAAGATCTCCAGGGAACTTTCCTCGAGCAGTACTTC.

The chain joins TRBV28 to TRBJ2-5; a weak D match, TRBD2 (6 bases). Trimming took off 5 bases at V and 1 base at J, with 11 bases between the two ends. Per germline, CDR1 MDHEN and CDR2 SYDVKM. This CDR3 region has 14 residues. CDR3: CASSHRDFQETQYF. CDR3 DNA sequence: TGTGCCAGCAGTCACCGGGACTTCCAAGAGACCCAGTACTTC.

The chain carries TRBV5-1 and TRBJ2-1; D is ambiguous. This CDR3 spans 13 amino acids. Germline CDR1 reads SGHRS; CDR2 reads YFSETQ. V was pared by 4 bases and J by 8 bases, with 13 bases between. CDR3 DNA sequence: TGCGCCAGCAGCCCCGTCCATAGGGATGAGCAGTTCTTC. The encoded protein is CASSPVHRDEQFF. The full variable domain, completed using reference TRBV5-1 and TRBJ2-1, is KAGVTQTPRYLIKTRGQQVTLSCSPISGHRSVSWYQQTPGQGLQFLFEYFSETQRNKGNFPGRFSGRQFSNSRSEMNVSTLELGDSALYLCASSPVHRDEQFFGPGTRLTVL.

This chain connects TRBV3-1 to TRBJ2-5; D perhaps matches TRBD2 (5 bases). The germline CDR1 and CDR2 sequences are LGHDT and YNNKEL (reference sequence). This CDR3 comprises 13 residues. Trimming shortened V by 4 bases and J by 11 bases, and 17 bases separated the two germline ends. The CDR3, as DNA: TGTGCCAGCAGCCTGACTCCGGGGAATGAGCAGTACTTC. Its translation is CASSLTPGNEQYF.

This clonotype was recorded a few times. This chain joins TRBV6-5 and TRBJ2-7, with 7 positions matching TRBD1. The CDR3 is 15 residues long. The germline V gene encodes CDR1 MNHEY and CDR2 SVGAGI. V lost 4 bases, J lost 4 bases, and 10 bases stayed unmatched. CDR3 protein: CASSSPGGMGYEQYF. In DNA form, the CDR3 reads TGTGCCAGCAGTTCACCAGGGGGTATGGGATACGAGCAGTACTTC.

This clonotype was counted only a few times. The chain uses TRBV6-5 and TRBJ1-6; TRBD1 aligns across 9 bases. This CDR3 region has 15 residues. The germline gives CDR1 MNHEY, CDR2 SVGAGI. The V gene end was trimmed by 4 bases and the J gene end by 7 bases; junction bases not matched to a gene: 5. The CDR3 DNA reads TGTGCCAGCAGTTCCACCGGGACAGGGAATTCACCCCTCCACTTT. Translating it yields CASSSTGTGNSPLHF.

This chain links TRBV20-1 with TRBJ2-1, with 11 bases aligning to TRBD2. The V segment lost 4 bases and the J segment 0 bases; nucleotides outside the gene matches: 11. Per germline, CDR1 DFQATT and CDR2 SNEGSKA (reference sequence). The CDR3 extends over 18 amino acids. The CDR3 nucleotides read TGCAGTGCTATCTTCCTAGCGGGGGGTCAAGACTCCTACAATGAGCAGTTCTTC. Translating it yields CSAIFLAGGQDSYNEQFF.